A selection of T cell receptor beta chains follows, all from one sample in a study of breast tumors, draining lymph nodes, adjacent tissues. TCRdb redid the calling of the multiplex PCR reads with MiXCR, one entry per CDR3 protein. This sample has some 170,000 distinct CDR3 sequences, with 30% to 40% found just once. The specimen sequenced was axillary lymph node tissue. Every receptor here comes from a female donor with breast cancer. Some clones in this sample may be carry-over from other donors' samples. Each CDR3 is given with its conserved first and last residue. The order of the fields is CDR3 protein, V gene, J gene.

CASRPGMMGRSPLHF	TRBV28	TRBJ1-6
CASSLETPLRANVLTF	TRBV5-1	TRBJ2-6
CGSMRGGTIYF	TRBV20-1	TRBJ1-3
CASSYRASYTF	TRBV5-4	TRBJ1-2
CASSMAGLNEKLFF	TRBV28	TRBJ1-4
CSDEGFLGYGYTF	TRBV29-1	TRBJ1-2
CASSRGQGMGNEQYF	TRBV18	TRBJ2-7
CASSDRGRARTEAFF	TRBV12-3/TRBV12-4	TRBJ1-1
CASSLPGGYTF	TRBV12-3/TRBV12-4	TRBJ1-2
CASSKEGLGGETQYF	TRBV7-2	TRBJ2-5
CASSLSVTQPQHF	TRBV5-4	TRBJ1-5
CASSFPTSGDETQYF	TRBV7-9	TRBJ2-5
CASSHSGHPYKGYTF	TRBV6-7	TRBJ1-2
CSAYDRAHSAQFF	TRBV20-1	TRBJ2-1
CASSIGLAEAYEQYF	TRBV12-3/TRBV12-4	TRBJ2-7
CASSLIIGRGRETQYF	TRBV5-5	TRBJ2-5
CASSLDRQEAFF	TRBV7-8	TRBJ1-1
CASSSHSADFYNSPLHF	TRBV5-8	TRBJ1-6
CATSEGGLFNEQFF	TRBV24-1	TRBJ2-1
CASRLGGSPYEQYF	TRBV28	TRBJ2-7
CASSQESRQYF	TRBV3-1	TRBJ2-7
CASTPPGLPRETQYF	TRBV28	TRBJ2-5
CASSLTGSDTQYF	TRBV5-1	TRBJ2-3
CASSPGGGVQETPYF	TRBV9	TRBJ2-5
CSARALAEHNEQFF	TRBV20-1	TRBJ2-1
CASSFSLGVRETQYF	TRBV12-3/TRBV12-4	TRBJ2-5
CASSLAQGINEQYF	TRBV7-9	TRBJ2-7
CASRSGASGVNEQFF	TRBV12-3/TRBV12-4	TRBJ2-1
CAWSGPVGEKLFF	TRBV30	TRBJ1-4
CASSGLRGREEKLFF	TRBV2	TRBJ1-4
CASSQANGREVYIQYF	TRBV14	TRBJ2-4
CAWRLQGYHEKLFF	TRBV30	TRBJ1-4
CASSPGTSGYTQYF	TRBV3-1	TRBJ2-3
CASNPLEPGGRETQYF	TRBV5-6	TRBJ2-5